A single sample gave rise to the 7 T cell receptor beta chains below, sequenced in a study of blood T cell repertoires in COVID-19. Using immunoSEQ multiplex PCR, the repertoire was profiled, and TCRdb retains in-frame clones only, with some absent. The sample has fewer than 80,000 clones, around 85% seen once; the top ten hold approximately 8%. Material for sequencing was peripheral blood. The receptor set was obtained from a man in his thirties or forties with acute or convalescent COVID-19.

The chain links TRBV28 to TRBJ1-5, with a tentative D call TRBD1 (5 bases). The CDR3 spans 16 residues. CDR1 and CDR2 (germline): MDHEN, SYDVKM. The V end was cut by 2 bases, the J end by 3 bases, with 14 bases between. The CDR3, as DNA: TGTGCCAGCAGTTTAAGTGTGTTCAGGGTCAATCAGCCCCAGCATTTT. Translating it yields CASSLSVFRVNQPQHF. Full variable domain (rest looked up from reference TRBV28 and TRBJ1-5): DVKVTQSSRYLVKRTGEKVFLECVQDMDHENMFWYRQDPGLGLRLIYFSYDVKMKEKGDIPEGYSVSREKKERFSLILESASTNQTSMYLCASSLSVFRVNQPQHFGDGTRLSIL.

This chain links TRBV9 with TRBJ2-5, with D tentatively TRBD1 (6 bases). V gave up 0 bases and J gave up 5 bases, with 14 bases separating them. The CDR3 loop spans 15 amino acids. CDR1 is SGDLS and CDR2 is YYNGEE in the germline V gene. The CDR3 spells CASSVEAADRETQYF. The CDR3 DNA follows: TGTGCCAGCAGCGTAGAGGCAGCCGACAGGGAGACCCAGTACTTC.

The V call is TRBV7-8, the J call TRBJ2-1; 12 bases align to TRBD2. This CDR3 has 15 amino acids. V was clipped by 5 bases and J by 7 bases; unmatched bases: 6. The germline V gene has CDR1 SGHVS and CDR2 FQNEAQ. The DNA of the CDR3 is TGTGCCAGCAGCCAATTCGGGACTAGCGGGAATGAGCAGTTCTTC. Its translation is CASSQFGTSGNEQFF.

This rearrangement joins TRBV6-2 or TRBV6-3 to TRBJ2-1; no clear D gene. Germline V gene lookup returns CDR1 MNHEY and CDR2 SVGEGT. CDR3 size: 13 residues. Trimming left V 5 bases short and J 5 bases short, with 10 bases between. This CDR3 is CASSGEQHNEQFF. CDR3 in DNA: TGTGCCAGCAGTGGCGAACAGCACAATGAGCAGTTCTTC.

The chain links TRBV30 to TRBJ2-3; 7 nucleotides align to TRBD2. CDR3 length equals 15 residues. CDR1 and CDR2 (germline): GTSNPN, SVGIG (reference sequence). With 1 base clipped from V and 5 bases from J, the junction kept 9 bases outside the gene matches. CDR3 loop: CAWSATLTGGDTQYF. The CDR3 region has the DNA TGTGCCTGGAGTGCAACCTTGACGGGAGGAGATACGCAGTATTTT.

CDR3 nucleotide sequence: TGCGCCAGCAGCTTATTTAGCGGGACCCACACCGGGGAGCTGTTTTTT. Translated: CASSLFSGTHTGELFF. The chain combines TRBV5-1 with TRBJ2-2; 8 nucleotides align to TRBD2. CDR3 length: 16 residues. Germline CDR1 and CDR2: SGHRS and YFSETQ. J gave up 3 bases and V 2 bases, and 6 bases lay outside the gene matches.

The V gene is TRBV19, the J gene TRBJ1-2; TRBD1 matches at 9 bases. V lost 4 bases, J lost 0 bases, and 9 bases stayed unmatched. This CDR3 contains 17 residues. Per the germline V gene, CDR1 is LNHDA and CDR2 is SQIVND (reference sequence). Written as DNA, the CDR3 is TGTGCCAGTAGTACCGTGGACAGGGGAGCATCTAACTATGGCTACACCTTC. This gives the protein CASSTVDRGASNYGYTF.